The clone carrying this T cell receptor (beta chain) was recorded a few times. Its antigen is unidentified. These data come from a study of T cells in Graves' hyperthyroidism and ophthalmopathy. Study in general: Staff took peripheral blood when the initial diagnosis was made, before any treatment began. Overall study results and limits: The model foresaw ophthalmopathy a median around seven months prior to onset. Most expanded thyroid clonotypes above 0.001 also appeared in blood.

RNA transcripts gave rise to amplified TCR beta CDR3 regions. HTBI primers drove first-round RT-PCR of the TCR CDR3. TCRdb re-called the multiplex PCR reads with MiXCR, one entry per CDR3 protein. The sample carries about 690,000 distinct CDR3 sequences, 15% to 20% recorded once. Used for diagnoses were clinical symptoms, serum thyroxine and TRAb, thyroid ultrasound and orbital computed tomography. This CDR3 contains 17 residues. Trimming took off 0 bases at V and 1 base at J, with 14 bases between the two ends. Germline CDR1 is SGDLS and CDR2 is YYNGEE. The TCR originated in a man aged 50 or older with Graves' hyperthyroidism. Sequencing was carried out using blood. The chain links TRBV9 to TRBJ2-1; possibly TRBD1 or TRBD2 for D (6 bases each). The CDR3 bases are TGTGCCAGCAGCGTAGAGGGGGGAGAAAGATCCTACAATGAGCAGTTCTTC. It translates to CASSVEGGERSYNEQFF.